The 29 T cell receptor beta chains below were found in one sample sequenced in a study of cytomegalovirus exposure and HLA in healthy donors. PCR used 60 Vbeta primers and 13 Jbeta primers. Clones were sequenced by immunoSEQ multiplex PCR, and TCRdb holds only the in-frame ones, with some missing. Its table lists approximately 100,000 clones. Sequencing was performed on PBMCs. These receptor sequences come from a man aged 50-60 years in good health and CMV-seropositive.

The chain uses TRBV6-5 and TRBJ1-4; a possible D gene is TRBD1 (6 bases). Germline lookup yields CDR1 MNHEY and CDR2 SVGAGI. Trimming pared 8 bases from V and 8 bases from J, leaving 12 bases between. This CDR3 has 12 amino acids. The CDR3 region has the DNA TGTGCCAGCGGGCGGGGGCAGGAAAAACTGTTTTTT. As protein: CASGRGQEKLFF.

The V gene is TRBV4-3, the J gene TRBJ2-7, with 9 bases fitting TRBD2. This CDR3 is built from 16 residues. Germline CDR1 LGHNA, CDR2 YSLEER. The ends lost 1 base at V and 0 bases at J; junction bases unmatched: 4. As DNA, the CDR3 is TGCGCCAGCAGCCAAGTCTATAGCGGGAGCTCCTACGAGCAGTACTTC. It translates to CASSQVYSGSSYEQYF.

The chain has TRBV11-3 and TRBJ2-7; no definite D call. Germline CDR1 SGHNT, CDR2 YENEEA. CDR3 length: 14 residues. V was shortened by 3 bases and J by 2 bases, with 11 bases between the two germline ends. The CDR3 region has the DNA TGTGCCAGCAGCTTTGAACTTCTTACCTACGAGCAGTACTTC. The encoded protein is CASSFELLTYEQYF.

The CDR3 bases are TGTGCCAGCAGCTCACGTACTGAGGGTGAGCAGTTCTTC. It is translated as CASSSRTEGEQFF. The chain uses TRBV7-2 and TRBJ2-1, with D maybe TRBD2 (5 bases). The CDR3 is 13 amino acids. Germline V gene lookup returns CDR1 SGHTA and CDR2 FQGNSA. The ends were cut back, 4 bases at V and 9 bases at J, with 13 bases in the middle.

The chain joins TRBV28 to TRBJ2-1; 12 bases fit TRBD2. V shed 7 bases, J shed 5 bases, and the junction held 6 bases outside the gene matches. CDR1 and CDR2 from the germline V gene are MDHEN and SYDVKM. The CDR3 has 15 residues. CDR3 amino acids: CASTLAGGPNNEQFF. CDR3 bases: TGTGCCAGCACCCTAGCGGGAGGGCCGAACAATGAGCAGTTCTTC. Complete variable domain (other parts from reference TRBV28 and TRBJ2-1): DVKVTQSSRYLVKRTGEKVFLECVQDMDHENMFWYRQDPGLGLRLIYFSYDVKMKEKGDIPEGYSVSREKKERFSLILESASTNQTSMYLCASTLAGGPNNEQFFGPGTRLTVL.

This chain uses TRBV7-9 with TRBJ2-1; D gene uncertain. The V end lost 2 bases, the J end lost 3 bases, and 5 bases lay between the germline ends. From germline, CDR1 is SEHNR and CDR2 FQNEAQ (reference sequence). This CDR3 has 13 amino acids. The CDR3 nucleotides read TGTGCCAGCAGCTTAAACTACTACAATGAGCAGTTCTTC. This translates into CASSLNYYNEQFF.

The V gene is TRBV5-4, the J gene TRBJ2-1; 10 nucleotides align to TRBD2. The V gene's germline CDR1 is SGHNT and CDR2 YYREEE (reference sequence). The CDR3 is 15 amino acids. V lost 5 bases to trimming and J lost 2 bases; unmatched junction nucleotides: 4. CDR3 nucleotides: TGTGCCAGCAGTCCGAGCGGGAGGGCCTACAATGAGCAGTTCTTC. Translation gives CASSPSGRAYNEQFF.

The V call is TRBV28, the J call TRBJ2-7; the D gene is possibly TRBD1 (7 bases). Looked up from germline, CDR1 is MDHEN and CDR2 is SYDVKM. V lost 6 bases and J lost 2, with 14 bases in between. The CDR3 has 14 amino acids. CDR3 DNA: TGTGCCAGCAGCCAGGGGGGCCGACCCTACGAGCAGTACTTC. Its protein product is CASSQGGRPYEQYF.

V is TRBV11-2 and J is TRBJ2-5; D gene ambiguous. Trimming shortened V by 1 base and J by 1 base, and 4 bases separated the two germline ends. Germline CDR1 SGHAT, CDR2 FQNNGV. The CDR3 is made up of 13 amino acids. The CDR3 loop reads CASSLVVQETQYF. The CDR3 DNA reads TGTGCCAGCAGCTTAGTAGTCCAAGAGACCCAGTACTTC.

J is TRBJ2-5 and V is TRBV29-1; 12 nucleotides agree with TRBD2. V gave up 4 bases and J gave up 5 bases; unmatched junction bases: 8. In germline, CDR1 is SQVTM, CDR2 ANQGSEA. There are 15 residues in the CDR3. As DNA, the CDR3 is TGCAGCGTTGCCCCGTTGGGACTAGCGGGCGAGACCCAGTACTTC. Translation: CSVAPLGLAGETQYF.

The genes are TRBV9 and TRBJ2-3, with 9 positions matching TRBD2. Germline CDR1 reads SGDLS; CDR2 reads YYNGEE. V shed 3 bases and J 0 bases; nucleotides not matched to a gene: 5. CDR3 size: 16 residues. DNA for the CDR3: TGTGCCAGCAGCGCGCGGGAGGGAGCTAGCACAGATACGCAGTATTTT. Protein product: CASSAREGASTDTQYF.

The chain uses TRBV2 and TRBJ2-7; possibly TRBD1 for D (6 bases). From germline, CDR1 is SNHLY and CDR2 FYNNEI. V lost 6 bases and J 1 base, leaving 16 bases between the germline ends. This CDR3 contains 15 residues. In DNA form, the CDR3 reads TGTGCCAGCAGCGCACAACCGAGGGGGTCCTACGAGCAGTACTTC. The encoded protein is CASSAQPRGSYEQYF. The full variable domain, its missing parts supplied by reference TRBV2 and TRBJ2-7, is EPEVTQTPSHQVTQMGQEVILRCVPISNHLYFYWYRQILGQKVEFLVSFYNNEISEKSEIFDDQFSVERPDGSNFTLKIRSTKLEDSAMYFCASSAQPRGSYEQYFGPGTRLTVT.

The CDR3 bases are TGCGCCAGCAGCTTGGATGTGACAGCAATTCATGGCTACACCTTC. Amino acids: CASSLDVTAIHGYTF. This sequence joins TRBV5-1 and TRBJ1-2; weak D call: TRBD1 (5 bases). V lost 0 bases, J lost 6 bases, and 15 bases lay in between. The CDR3 spans 15 residues. Germline V CDR1 and CDR2: SGHRS, YFSETQ.

V and J are TRBV11-2 and TRBJ2-1; no clear D gene. This CDR3 contains 15 residues. V was pared by 0 bases and J by 3 bases, with 9 bases between. Germline lookup yields CDR1 SGHAT and CDR2 FQNNGV. The CDR3 nucleotides are TGTGCCAGCAGCTTAGATCTAGTCAGCTACAATGAGCAGTTCTTC. It codes for CASSLDLVSYNEQFF. The full variable domain, with the rest looked up from reference TRBV11-2 and TRBJ2-1, is EAGVAQSPRYKIIEKRQSVAFWCNPISGHATLYWYQQILGQGPKLLIQFQNNGVVDDSQLPKDRFSAERLKGVDSTLKIQPAKLEDSAVYLCASSLDLVSYNEQFFGPGTRLTVL.

This chain links TRBV5-1 with TRBJ1-2; D remains ambiguous. CDR3 length: 14 amino acids. Germline CDR1 SGHRS, CDR2 YFSETQ. V was pared by 1 base and J by 0 bases, with 7 bases between. The CDR3, as DNA: TGCGCCAGCAGCTTGCCAGTACCTAACTATGGCTACACCTTC. It translates to CASSLPVPNYGYTF.

V and J are TRBV29-1 and TRBJ1-2, with D possibly matching TRBD1 (5 bases). Per germline, CDR1 SQVTM and CDR2 ANQGSEA. Trimming stripped 6 bases from V and 0 bases from J, with 11 bases between. The CDR3 spans 13 residues. The CDR3 sequence is CSVPQGANYGYTF. In DNA, the CDR3 is TGCAGCGTGCCGCAGGGTGCTAACTATGGCTACACCTTC.

V and J are TRBV4-2 and TRBJ1-2; 8 bases align to TRBD1. This CDR3 contains 12 residues. The junction had 4 bases not matched to a gene; V was cut back by 5 bases and J by 8 bases. Germline V gene sequence: CDR1 LGHNA, CDR2 YNFKEQ. DNA of the CDR3: TGTGCCAGCAGCAGGACAGGGTACGGCTACACCTTC. Translated: CASSRTGYGYTF.

This chain joins TRBV29-1 and TRBJ2-1; TRBD1 aligns across 9 bases. J lost 0 bases, V lost 7 bases, and 19 bases had no gene match. CDR1 is SQVTM and CDR2 is ANQGSEA in the germline V gene. This CDR3 is built from 19 residues. CDR3 region: CSGIPGQGLLSSSYNEQFF. In DNA, the CDR3 is TGCAGCGGGATCCCGGGACAGGGCCTACTCTCAAGCTCCTACAATGAGCAGTTCTTC.

The chain employs TRBV7-2 and TRBJ1-2; D may be TRBD1 (6 bases). This CDR3 comprises 18 residues. V was pared by 4 bases and J by 0 bases, with 21 bases between. Germline CDR1 is SGHTA and CDR2 is FQGNSA. The CDR3 DNA reads as TGTGCCAGCAGCTCCCTCAACAGGGCCAGTAGCTCTAACTATGGCTACACCTTC. It codes for CASSSLNRASSSNYGYTF.

V is TRBV11-3 and J is TRBJ2-7; 7 bases agree with TRBD1. Germline V gives CDR1 SGHNT, CDR2 YENEEA. Trimming removed 5 bases from V and 0 bases from J; junction bases left unmatched: 4. This CDR3 is built from 14 residues. The CDR3 sequence is CASSATGPSYEQYF. The CDR3 nucleotides are TGTGCCAGCAGCGCGACAGGGCCCTCCTACGAGCAGTACTTC.

The chain uses TRBV4-1 and TRBJ2-1, with 14 bases that match TRBD2. This CDR3 is built from 15 residues. The V gene end was trimmed by 1 base and the J gene end by 11 bases; junction bases not matched to a gene: 4. Per the germline V gene, CDR1 is MGHRA and CDR2 is YSYEKL. Written as DNA, the CDR3 is TGCGCCAGCAGCCAAGGAAGGACTAGCGGGAGGCAGCAGTTCTTC. This gives the protein CASSQGRTSGRQQFF.

The genes are TRBV19 and TRBJ1-5, with D uncertain. The CDR3 totals 12 residues. Germline CDR1 reads LNHDA; CDR2 reads SQIVND (reference sequence). V lost 3 bases and J 7 bases, leaving 7 bases between the germline ends. In DNA form, the CDR3 reads TGTGCCAGTAGTATTAGAGCGCAGCCCCAGCATTTT. Translating gives CASSIRAQPQHF.

The CDR3 region is CASSPRGGKTGGSNTEAFF. The CDR3 nucleotides read TGTGCCAGCAGCCCTAGAGGGGGAAAGACAGGGGGCTCGAACACTGAAGCTTTCTTT. The chain recombines TRBV11-3 with TRBJ1-1, with 10 bases identical to TRBD1. Germline V lookup: CDR1 SGHNT, CDR2 YENEEA. CDR3 length: 19 amino acids. Trimming cost V 5 bases and J 1 base; bases outside gene matches: 16.

The chain links TRBV10-3 to TRBJ2-2; D perhaps matches TRBD1 (6 bases). V lost 4 bases and J 0 bases, leaving 12 bases between the germline ends. Germline CDR1 reads ENHRY; CDR2 reads SYGVKD. This CDR3 region has 16 residues. The CDR3 region has the DNA TGTGCCATCAGTGGAGGGGGTCCGGCGAACACCGGGGAGCTGTTTTTT. This codes for CAISGGGPANTGELFF.

This chain joins TRBV7-9 and TRBJ2-2; TRBD2 matches at 9 bases. The CDR3 totals 19 residues. The J segment lost 5 bases and the V segment lost 5 bases, leaving 18 bases of the junction unmatched. CDR1 and CDR2 (germline): SEHNR, FQNEAQ (reference sequence). Here the CDR3 DNA reads TGTGCCAGCAGCCCCACCCCGCTGGGCGGGAGGGCCGGTACCGGGGAGCTGTTTTTT. Its protein product is CASSPTPLGGRAGTGELFF.

This chain joins TRBV30 and TRBJ2-3, with 9 bases identical to TRBD2. The CDR3 loop spans 15 amino acids. V gave up 2 bases and J gave up 4 bases; unmatched junction bases: 7. Germline-derived CDR1 and CDR2 are GTSNPN and SVGIG (reference sequence). Here the CDR3 reads CAWSHAGGGPDTQYF. In DNA, the CDR3 is TGTGCCTGGAGTCACGCGGGAGGGGGGCCAGATACGCAGTATTTT.

Of note for this clone: Other nucleotide sequences in the sample specify the same CDR3. This chain joins TRBV5-4 and TRBJ2-5, with 9 bases aligning to TRBD1. Unmatched junction bases numbered 4, after V lost 4 bases and J lost 3 bases. Germline assignment: CDR1 SGHNT and CDR2 YYREEE (reference sequence). The length of the CDR3 is 14 residues. In DNA, the CDR3 is TGTGCCAGCAGCCAACAGGGGGCCGAAGAGACCCAGTACTTC. Residues: CASSQQGAEETQYF.

The chain links TRBV5-4 to TRBJ2-1; possibly TRBD2 for D (6 bases). CDR3 length: 14 amino acids. V gave up 1 base and J gave up 4 bases, with 9 bases separating them. Germline V gene lookup returns CDR1 SGHNT and CDR2 YYREEE (reference sequence). The CDR3: CASSLMGGYNEQFF. Written as DNA, the CDR3 is TGTGCCAGCAGCTTGATGGGGGGATACAATGAGCAGTTCTTC.

J is TRBJ2-7 and V is TRBV7-2; 9 nucleotides match TRBD1. CDR1 and CDR2 (germline): SGHTA, FQGNSA. The CDR3 runs to 15 residues. V was pared by 0 bases and J by 3 bases, with 3 bases of the junction left unmatched. CDR3 amino acids: CASSLARDRVYEQYV. The DNA of the CDR3 is TGTGCCAGCAGCTTAGCCCGGGACAGGGTCTACGAGCAGTACGTC.